Included here is one T cell receptor (beta chain) sequence, with context. Staff drew 9 to 10 milliliters of peripheral blood from each donor. Isolation of PBMCs gave at least 7 million cells per sample. This record comes from a study of blood T cells in healthy people across ages. A sample-barcoded 5' primer and a J-beta primer mix were used in a second PCR of roughly 7 to 11 cycles. Tags on each cDNA molecule came from a template-switch adaptor with 12 random nucleotides. MiXCR was run by TCRdb on the 5' RACE reads, yielding one entry per CDR3 protein. The sample lists hundreds of thousands of distinct CDR3 sequences; 29% were seen once. There are 14 residues in the CDR3. From germline, CDR1 is MNHEY and CDR2 SMNVEV (reference sequence). V dropped 1 base and J dropped 7 bases, with 10 bases sitting between them.

The chain employs TRBV27 and TRBJ2-2; D is perhaps TRBD1 (6 bases). The source of this sequence is a woman of 80 years or more in good health. What was sequenced was blood. The CDR3 DNA sequence: TGTGCCAGCAGTTTATTCAGGGGAAGCGGGGAGCTGTTTTTT. This sequence encodes CASSLFRGSGELFF.